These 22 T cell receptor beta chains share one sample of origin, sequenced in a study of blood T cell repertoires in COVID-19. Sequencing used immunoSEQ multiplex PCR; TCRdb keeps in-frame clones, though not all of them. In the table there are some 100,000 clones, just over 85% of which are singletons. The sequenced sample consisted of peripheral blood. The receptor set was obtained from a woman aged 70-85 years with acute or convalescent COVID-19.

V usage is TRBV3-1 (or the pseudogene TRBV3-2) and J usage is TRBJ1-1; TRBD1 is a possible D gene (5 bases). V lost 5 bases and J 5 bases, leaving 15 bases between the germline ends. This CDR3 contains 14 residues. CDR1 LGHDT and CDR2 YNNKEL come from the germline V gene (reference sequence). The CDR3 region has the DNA TGTGCCAGCAGCTCAACCTCAGGGCGGACTGAAGCTTTCTTT. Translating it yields CASSSTSGRTEAFF.

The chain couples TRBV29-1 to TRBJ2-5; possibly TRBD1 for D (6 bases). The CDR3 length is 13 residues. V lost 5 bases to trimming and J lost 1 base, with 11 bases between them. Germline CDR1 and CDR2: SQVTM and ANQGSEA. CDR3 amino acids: CSVLQGGQETQYF. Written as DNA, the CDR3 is TGCAGCGTTTTACAGGGTGGCCAAGAGACCCAGTACTTC.

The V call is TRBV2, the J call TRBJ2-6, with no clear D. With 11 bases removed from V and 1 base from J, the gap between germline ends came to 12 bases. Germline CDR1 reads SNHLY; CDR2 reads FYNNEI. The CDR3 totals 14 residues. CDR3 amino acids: CAGWSLSGANVLTF. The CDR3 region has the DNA TGTGCCGGTTGGAGTTTATCTGGGGCCAACGTCCTGACTTTC.

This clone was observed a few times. The CDR3 sequence: CASSPGLGNYEQYF. Here the CDR3 DNA reads TGTGCCAGCAGCCCGGGACTAGGGAATTACGAGCAGTACTTC. V gene TRBV3-1 (or the pseudogene TRBV3-2) combines with J gene TRBJ2-7, with 8 positions matching TRBD2. The germline CDR1 and CDR2 sequences are LGHDT and YNNKEL (reference sequence). The CDR3 consists of 14 residues. V lost 4 bases and J lost 4; bases outside the gene matches: 6.

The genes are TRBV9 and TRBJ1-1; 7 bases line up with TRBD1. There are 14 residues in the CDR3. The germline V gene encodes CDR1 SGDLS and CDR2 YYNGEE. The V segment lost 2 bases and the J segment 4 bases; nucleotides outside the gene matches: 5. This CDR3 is CASSVGTGATEAFF. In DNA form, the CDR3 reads TGTGCCAGCAGCGTCGGAACAGGGGCCACTGAAGCTTTCTTT.

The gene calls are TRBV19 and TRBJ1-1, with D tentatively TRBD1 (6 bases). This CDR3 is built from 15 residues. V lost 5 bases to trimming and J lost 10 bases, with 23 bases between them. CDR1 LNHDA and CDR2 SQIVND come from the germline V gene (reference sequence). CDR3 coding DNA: TGTGCCAGTAGTGAAAGGAGGCAGGGGACCGAGCGAGCTTTCTTT. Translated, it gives CASSERRQGTERAFF.

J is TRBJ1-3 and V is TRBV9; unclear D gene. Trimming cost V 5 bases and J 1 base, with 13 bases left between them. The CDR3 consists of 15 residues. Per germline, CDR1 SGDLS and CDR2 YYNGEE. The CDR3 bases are TGTGCCAGCAGTCTAGCGGGGAGGTCTGGAAACACCATATATTTT. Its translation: CASSLAGRSGNTIYF.

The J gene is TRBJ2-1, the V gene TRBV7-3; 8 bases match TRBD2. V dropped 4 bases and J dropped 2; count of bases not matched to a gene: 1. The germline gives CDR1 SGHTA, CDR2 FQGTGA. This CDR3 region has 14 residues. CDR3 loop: CASSSSGPYNEQFF. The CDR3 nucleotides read TGTGCCAGCAGCTCTAGCGGGCCCTACAATGAGCAGTTCTTC.

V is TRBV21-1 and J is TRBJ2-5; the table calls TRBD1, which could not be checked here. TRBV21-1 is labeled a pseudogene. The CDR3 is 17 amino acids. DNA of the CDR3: TGTGCCAGCAGCAAAGAACAGGGAGAGAAGTGGGAAGAGACCCAGTACTTC. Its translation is CASSKEQGEKWEETQYF.

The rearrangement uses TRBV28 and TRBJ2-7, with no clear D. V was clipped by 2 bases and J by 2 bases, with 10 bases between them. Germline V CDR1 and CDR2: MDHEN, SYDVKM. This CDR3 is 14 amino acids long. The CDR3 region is CASSLSSITYEQYF. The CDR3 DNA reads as TGTGCCAGCAGTTTAAGTAGTATTACCTACGAGCAGTACTTC.

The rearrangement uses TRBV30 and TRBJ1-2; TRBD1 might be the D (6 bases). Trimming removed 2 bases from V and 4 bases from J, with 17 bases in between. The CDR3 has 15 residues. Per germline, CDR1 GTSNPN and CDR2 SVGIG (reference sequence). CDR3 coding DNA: TGTGCCTGGAGTAATCGAGGCGGGGGCCCCTATGGCTACACCTTC. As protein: CAWSNRGGGPYGYTF.

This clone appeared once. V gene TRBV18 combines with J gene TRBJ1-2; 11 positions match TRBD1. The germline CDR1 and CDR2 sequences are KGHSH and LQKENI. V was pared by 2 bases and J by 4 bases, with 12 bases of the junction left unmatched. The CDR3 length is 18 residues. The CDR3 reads CASSPRPPGQGVGYGYTF. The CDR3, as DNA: TGTGCCAGCTCACCAAGGCCCCCGGGACAGGGGGTCGGCTATGGCTACACCTTC.

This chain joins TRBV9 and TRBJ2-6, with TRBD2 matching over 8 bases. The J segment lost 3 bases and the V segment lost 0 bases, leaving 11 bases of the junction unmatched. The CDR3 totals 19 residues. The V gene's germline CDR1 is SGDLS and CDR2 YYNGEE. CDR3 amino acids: CASSVEVFGRAYGANVLTF. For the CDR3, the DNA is TGTGCCAGCAGCGTAGAGGTGTTCGGGAGGGCCTATGGGGCCAACGTCCTGACTTTC.

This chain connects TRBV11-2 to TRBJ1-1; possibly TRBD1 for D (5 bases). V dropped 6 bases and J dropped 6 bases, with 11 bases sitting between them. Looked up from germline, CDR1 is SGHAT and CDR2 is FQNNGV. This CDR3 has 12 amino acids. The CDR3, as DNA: TGTGCCAGCAGTTATTCCAGGGCTGAAGCTTTCTTT. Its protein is CASSYSRAEAFF.

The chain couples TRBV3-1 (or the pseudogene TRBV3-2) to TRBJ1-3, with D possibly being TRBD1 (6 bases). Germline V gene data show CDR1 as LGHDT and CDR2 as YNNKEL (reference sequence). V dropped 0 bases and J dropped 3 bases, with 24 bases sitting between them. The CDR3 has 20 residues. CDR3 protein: CASSQDPFPGTRAFGNTIYF. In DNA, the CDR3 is TGTGCCAGCAGCCAAGACCCATTTCCCGGGACACGCGCTTTTGGAAACACCATATATTTT.

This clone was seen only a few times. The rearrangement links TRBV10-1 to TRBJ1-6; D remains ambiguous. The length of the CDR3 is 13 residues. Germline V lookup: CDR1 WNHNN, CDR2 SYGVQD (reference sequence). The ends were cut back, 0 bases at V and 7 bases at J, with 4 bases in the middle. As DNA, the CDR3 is TGCGCCAGCAGTGAGTCCCCAAATTCACCCCTCCACTTT. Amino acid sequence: CASSESPNSPLHF.

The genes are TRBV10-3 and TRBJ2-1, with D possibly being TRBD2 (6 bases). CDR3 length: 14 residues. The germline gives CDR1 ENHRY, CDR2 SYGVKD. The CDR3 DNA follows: TGTGCGAGTTGGGCTAGCGATGCGTACAATGAGCAGTTCTTC. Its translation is CASWASDAYNEQFF.

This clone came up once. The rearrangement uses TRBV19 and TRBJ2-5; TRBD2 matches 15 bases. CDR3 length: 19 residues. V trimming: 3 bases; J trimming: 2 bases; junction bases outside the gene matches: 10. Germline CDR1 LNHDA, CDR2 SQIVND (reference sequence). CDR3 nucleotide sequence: TGTGCCAGTAGTATCTCCGGGACTAGCGGGGGGTTACGACAAGAGACCCAGTACTTC. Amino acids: CASSISGTSGGLRQETQYF.

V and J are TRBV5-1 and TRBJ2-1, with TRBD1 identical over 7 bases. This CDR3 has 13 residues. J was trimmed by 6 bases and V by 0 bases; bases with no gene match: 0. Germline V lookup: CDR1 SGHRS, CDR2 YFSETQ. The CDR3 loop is CASSLGTGNEQFF. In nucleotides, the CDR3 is TGCGCCAGCAGCTTGGGGACAGGCAATGAGCAGTTCTTC.

CDR3 in DNA: TGCGCCAGCAGCTTGGATACAGGCCACTATGGCTACACCTTC. Protein: CASSLDTGHYGYTF. The J gene is TRBJ1-2, the V gene TRBV5-1, with D tentatively TRBD1 (5 bases). Germline V CDR1 and CDR2: SGHRS, YFSETQ. CDR3 size: 14 residues. Trimming removed 0 bases from V and 3 bases from J, with 9 bases in between.

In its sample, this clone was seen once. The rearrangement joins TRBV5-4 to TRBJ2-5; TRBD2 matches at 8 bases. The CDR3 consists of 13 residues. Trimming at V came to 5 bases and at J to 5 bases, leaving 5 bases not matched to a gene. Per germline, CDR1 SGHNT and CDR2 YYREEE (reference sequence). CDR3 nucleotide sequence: TGTGCCAGCAGATTGACGGGGGGGGAGACCCAGTACTTC. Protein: CASRLTGGETQYF.

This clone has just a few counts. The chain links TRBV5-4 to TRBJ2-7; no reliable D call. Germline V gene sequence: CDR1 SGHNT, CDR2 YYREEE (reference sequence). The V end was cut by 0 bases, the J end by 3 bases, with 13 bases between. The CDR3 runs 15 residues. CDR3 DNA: TGTGCCAGCAGCTTGGGTGTACATGGTGTCTACGAGCAGTACTTC. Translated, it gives CASSLGVHGVYEQYF.